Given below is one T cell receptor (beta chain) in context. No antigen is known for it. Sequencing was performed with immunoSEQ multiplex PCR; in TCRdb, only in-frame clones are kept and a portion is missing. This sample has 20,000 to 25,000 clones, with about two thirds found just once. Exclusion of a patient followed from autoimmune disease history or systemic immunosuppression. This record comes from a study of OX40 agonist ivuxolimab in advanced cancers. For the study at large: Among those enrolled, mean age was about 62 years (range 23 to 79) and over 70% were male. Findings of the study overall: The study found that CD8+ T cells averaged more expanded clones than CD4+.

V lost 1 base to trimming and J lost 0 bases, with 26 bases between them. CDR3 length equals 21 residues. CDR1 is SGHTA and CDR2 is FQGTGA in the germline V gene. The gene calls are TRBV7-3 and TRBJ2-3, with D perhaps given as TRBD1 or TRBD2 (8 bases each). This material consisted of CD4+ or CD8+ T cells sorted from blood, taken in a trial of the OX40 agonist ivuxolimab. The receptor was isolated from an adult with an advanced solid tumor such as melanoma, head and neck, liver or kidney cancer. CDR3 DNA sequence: TGTGCCAGCAGCTTAAGGCACGGGGGGGCCGACAGGGGCCCTAGCACAGATACGCAGTATTTT. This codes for CASSLRHGGADRGPSTDTQYF.